This passage covers 7 T cell receptor beta chains from one sample sequenced in a study of OX40 agonist ivuxolimab in advanced cancers. TCRdb's table, derived via immunoSEQ multiplex PCR, lists solely in-frame clones and lacks some. The sample lists 30,000 to 50,000 clones; approximately 90% were seen once. Sequenced material: CD4+ or CD8+ T cells sorted from blood, taken in a trial of the OX40 agonist ivuxolimab. These receptors were obtained from an adult with an advanced solid tumor such as melanoma, head and neck, liver or kidney cancer.

The chain recombines TRBV28 with TRBJ1-1; D uncertain. Trimming left V 6 bases short and J 10 bases short, with 21 bases between. Germline V lookup: CDR1 MDHEN, CDR2 SYDVKM. The CDR3 length is 14 residues. The CDR3 bases are TGTGCCAGCAGGAACTCCAACTCCTTTATAAGAGCTTTCTTT. As protein: CASRNSNSFIRAFF. The variable domain in full, with the rest retrieved from reference TRBV28 and TRBJ1-1, is DVKVTQSSRYLVKRTGEKVFLECVQDMDHENMFWYRQDPGLGLRLIYFSYDVKMKEKGDIPEGYSVSREKKERFSLILESASTNQTSMYLCASRNSNSFIRAFFGQGTRLTVV.

J is TRBJ2-5 and V is TRBV5-1; D is possibly TRBD2 (5 bases). Trimming removed 0 bases from V and 4 bases from J, with 7 bases in between. CDR1 and CDR2 (germline): SGHRS, YFSETQ. This CDR3 region has 13 residues. The CDR3 region has the DNA TGCGCCAGCAGCTTGGCCGGGGTAGAGACCCAGTACTTC. Translation: CASSLAGVETQYF.

Concerning this clone: The junction shows a germline mismatch at one end, possibly a read error. The V gene is TRBV20-1, the J gene TRBJ1-2; no definite D call. The CDR3 has 10 amino acids. CDR1 and CDR2 (germline): DFQATT, SNEGSKA (reference sequence). The CDR3 sequence: CSSRRGGYTF. The CDR3 DNA reads as TGCAGTTCTAGACGCGGGGGCTACACCTTC.

The count of this clone is one. The CDR3 DNA reads TGTGCCAGCACCGCGGAGAATGAGCAGTTCTTC. It specifies CASTAENEQFF. This sequence joins TRBV6-5 and TRBJ2-1; D unclear. V was shortened by 7 bases and J by 7 bases, with 8 bases between the two germline ends. There are 11 residues in the CDR3. The germline CDR1 and CDR2 sequences are MNHEY and SVGAGI.

V gene TRBV5-1 combines with J gene TRBJ1-2; D is undetermined. Germline lookup yields CDR1 SGHRS and CDR2 YFSETQ. The CDR3 contains 13 residues. The V end lost 4 bases, the J end lost 2 bases, and 9 bases lay between the germline ends. The CDR3 DNA is TGCGCCAGCAGCGGCCAAGGCAACTATGGCTACACCTTC. Translated: CASSGQGNYGYTF.

This chain links TRBV18 with TRBJ1-2, with 8 bases aligning to TRBD1. CDR1 and CDR2 (germline): KGHSH, LQKENI. The CDR3 runs 14 residues. Losses at the gene ends were 6 bases for V and 5 bases for J; bases not matched to a gene: 8. This chain's CDR3 is CASSSGGQGYGYTF. The CDR3 DNA reads as TGTGCCAGCTCTTCAGGGGGCCAGGGGTATGGCTACACCTTC.

V gene TRBV5-1 combines with J gene TRBJ1-4, with D perhaps TRBD1 (6 bases). The CDR3 sequence is 15 residues long. Germline V gene sequence: CDR1 SGHRS, CDR2 YFSETQ. The germline V and J ends were trimmed by 0 bases and 3 bases, with 9 bases remaining between them. The CDR3 loop reads CASSLGDTSNEKLFF. The CDR3, as DNA: TGCGCCAGCAGCTTGGGGGACACATCTAATGAAAAACTGTTTTTT.